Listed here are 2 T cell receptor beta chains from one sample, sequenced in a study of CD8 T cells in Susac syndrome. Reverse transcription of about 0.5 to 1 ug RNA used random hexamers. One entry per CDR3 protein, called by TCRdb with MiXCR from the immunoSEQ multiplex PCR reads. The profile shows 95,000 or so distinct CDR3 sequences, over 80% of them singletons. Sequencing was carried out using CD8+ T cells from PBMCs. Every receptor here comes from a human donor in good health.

The CDR3 DNA reads TGCAGCGTTGAAACGGGACAGGGGTGGTACGAGCAGTACTTC. Amino acid sequence: CSVETGQGWYEQYF. The chain couples TRBV29-1 to TRBJ2-7; 10 nucleotides align to TRBD1. CDR3 size: 14 residues. Germline CDR1 reads SQVTM; CDR2 reads ANQGSEA. V was clipped by 2 bases and J by 4 bases; unmatched bases: 5.

The DNA for the CDR3 is TGTGCCTGGAGCCCGGGGGGGCACACTGAAGCTTTCTTT. This gives the protein CAWSPGGHTEAFF. The rearrangement uses TRBV30 and TRBJ1-1; tentative D call: TRBD1 (6 bases). Trimming stripped 3 bases from V and 3 bases from J, with 11 bases between. CDR3 size: 13 residues. Per germline, CDR1 GTSNPN and CDR2 SVGIG (reference sequence).